Listed below are T cell receptor beta chains from one sample, sequenced in a study of T cell changes during pregnancy in multiple sclerosis. Assay used: immunoSEQ multiplex PCR; TCRdb lists only in-frame clones, some missing. The profile shows tens of thousands of clones, just over 90% of them singletons. Sequenced here: CD4+ T cells from peripheral blood mononuclear cells, sampled in the second trimester of pregnancy. Source of these receptors: a female donor with multiple sclerosis, enrolled in a pregnancy study. Each CDR3 is given with its conserved first and last residue. The D gene is left open where the match is weak. Clone sizes are given selectively: once, few, many, or a class where the clone is expanded.

size	D	J	V	CDR3	DNA
NA	NA	TRBJ2-5	TRBV15	CATSIGTKETQYF	TGTGCCACCAGCATCGGGACAAAAGAGACCCAGTACTTC
NA	NA	TRBJ1-2	TRBV9	CASSVQDKGGYTF	TGTGCCAGCAGCGTACAGGACAAGGGAGGCTACACCTTC
NA	NA	TRBJ2-5	TRBV29-1	CSVDLALMGETQYF	TGCAGCGTTGACCTAGCGCTAATGGGCGAGACCCAGTACTTC
NA	NA	TRBJ2-7	TRBV15	CATSRDLGASGRSSYEQYF	TGTGCCACCAGCAGAGATCTGGGGGCTAGCGGCAGGAGCTCCTACGAGCAGTACTTC
once	NA	TRBJ1-1	TRBV7-3	CASRTTANTEAFF	TGTGCCAGCAGAACTACGGCGAACACTGAAGCTTTCTTT
once	NA	TRBJ2-7	TRBV4-3	CASSQAPSYEQYF	TGCGCCAGCAGCCAAGCCCCTTCCTACGAGCAGTACTTC
NA	NA	TRBJ1-3	TRBV9	CASSVFAGGNTIYF	TGTGCCAGCAGCGTATTTGCGGGCGGAAACACCATATATTTT
NA	NA	TRBJ1-1	TRBV2	CASSEAQGTKAFF	TGTGCCAGCAGTGAAGCTCAGGGGACGAAAGCTTTCTTT
NA	TRBD2	TRBJ2-5	TRBV9	CASSVGLAGRGRKETQYF	TGTGCCAGCAGCGTAGGACTAGCGGGCCGAGGGAGAAAAGAGACCCAGTACTTC
NA	TRBD1	TRBJ1-5	TRBV30	CAWANGQAPRNQPQHF	TGTGCCTGGGCTAACGGACAGGCTCCTCGCAATCAGCCCCAGCATTTT
NA	NA	TRBJ1-2	TRBV11-3	CASSLEGARGSTF	TGTGCCAGCAGCTTAGAGGGGGCAAGAGGTAGCACCTTC
NA	TRBD1	TRBJ2-3	TRBV7-3	CASSPQGGFPSTDTQYF	TGTGCCAGCAGCCCACAAGGGGGCTTTCCTAGCACAGATACGCAGTATTTT
NA	NA	TRBJ1-3	TRBV6-5	CASAEGVNGNTIYF	TGTGCCAGCGCGGAAGGGGTGAACGGAAACACCATATATTTT
NA	NA	TRBJ2-6	TRBV6-1	CASSGGDSGANVLTF	TGTGCCAGCAGTGGTGGAGATTCTGGGGCCAACGTCCTGACTTTC
NA	NA	TRBJ2-3	TRBV11-1	CASSPGDTQYF	TGTGCCAGCAGCCCCGGAGATACGCAGTATTTT
NA	TRBD1	TRBJ1-5	TRBV30	CAWTDRTGGNQPQHF	TGTGCCTGGACCGACCGGACAGGGGGCAATCAGCCCCAGCATTTT
NA	NA	TRBJ2-5	TRBV7-8	CASSLFSRQETQYF	TGTGCCAGCAGCTTATTTAGCCGACAAGAGACCCAGTACTTC
NA	NA	TRBJ2-6	TRBV5-1	CASSLGARVGANVLTF	TGCGCCAGCAGCTTGGGGGCGAGGGTTGGGGCCAACGTCCTGACTTTC
NA	NA	TRBJ1-1	TRBV9	CASSVVAGANTEAFF	TGTGCCAGCAGCGTCGTTGCAGGGGCGAACACTGAAGCTTTCTTT
NA	TRBD1	TRBJ1-1	TRBV5-6	CASSLGQERRYEDTEAFF	TGTGCCAGCAGCTTAGGACAGGAACGGCGGTATGAGGACACTGAAGCTTTCTTT
NA	NA	TRBJ1-1	TRBV6-5	CASSYSFGQKHTEAFF	TGTGCCAGCAGTTACTCCTTCGGACAGAAGCACACTGAAGCTTTCTTT
NA	NA	TRBJ1-1	TRBV18	CASSPSIVQGNTEAFF	TGTGCCAGCTCACCTTCCATCGTTCAGGGGAACACTGAAGCTTTCTTT
NA	NA	TRBJ1-1	TRBV27	CASSPQGQRNTEAFF	TGTGCCAGCAGTCCCCAGGGACAAAGGAACACTGAAGCTTTCTTT
once	TRBD1	TRBJ1-2	TRBV2	CASRLGQTNYGYTF	TGTGCCAGCAGGCTGGGACAGACTAACTATGGCTACACCTTC
NA	NA	TRBJ1-2	TRBV7-8	CASSLAGQGYTF	TGTGCCAGCAGCTTGGCTGGACAGGGCTACACCTTC
NA	TRBD1	TRBJ2-5	TRBV29-1	CSADRGLQETQYF	TGCAGCGCAGACAGGGGACTCCAAGAGACCCAGTACTTC
NA	TRBD2	TRBJ2-2	TRBV15	CATSRGAGAAGELFF	TGTGCCACCAGCAGAGGAGCGGGGGCGGCCGGGGAGCTGTTTTTT
NA	TRBD2	TRBJ2-5	TRBV14	CASSQFLAGVGETQYF	TGTGCCAGCAGCCAATTCCTAGCGGGAGTCGGGGAGACCCAGTACTTC
NA	TRBD2	TRBJ2-2	TRBV27	CASNLAGGRTGELFF	TGTGCCAGCAATCTAGCGGGAGGGAGGACCGGGGAGCTGTTTTTT
NA	TRBD1	TRBJ1-4	TRBV6-1	CASSEGDSNEKLFF	TGTGCCAGCAGTGAAGGGGACAGTAATGAAAAACTGTTTTTT
NA	NA	TRBJ2-3	TRBV5-4	CASSFLARPDTQYF	TGTGCCAGCAGCTTTCTAGCCCGGCCAGATACGCAGTATTTT
NA	TRBD1	TRBJ1-4	TRBV7-6	CASSRGGTNEKLFF	TGTGCCAGCAGCCGAGGGGGCACTAATGAAAAACTGTTTTTT
NA	TRBD1	TRBJ1-6	TRBV30	CAWKVGTGDNSPLHF	TGTGCCTGGAAGGTCGGGACAGGGGATAATTCACCCCTCCACTTT
NA	NA	TRBJ2-4	TRBV6-1	CASRDLLGGIQYF	TGTGCCAGCAGGGACCTTCTAGGGGGCATTCAGTACTTC
NA	NA	TRBJ1-5	TRBV5-6	CASSSSRQASGQPQHF	TGTGCCAGCAGCTCATCCCGACAGGCGTCAGGGCAGCCCCAGCATTTT
NA	TRBD2	TRBJ2-1	TRBV27	CASSFVLAAYNEQFF	TGTGCCAGCAGTTTTGTGCTAGCGGCCTACAATGAGCAGTTCTTC
NA	TRBD1	TRBJ1-1	TRBV7-2	CASSTRTGARGTEAFF	TGTGCCAGCAGCACAAGGACAGGGGCGAGGGGAACTGAAGCTTTCTTT
NA	NA	TRBJ2-1	TRBV7-2	CASSLGAGRNNEQFF	TGTGCCAGCAGCTTAGGCGCAGGGCGTAACAATGAGCAGTTCTTC
NA	NA	TRBJ1-4	TRBV29-1	CSATQGSRGGLFF	TGCAGCGCCACACAGGGCTCCAGAGGAGGACTGTTTTTT